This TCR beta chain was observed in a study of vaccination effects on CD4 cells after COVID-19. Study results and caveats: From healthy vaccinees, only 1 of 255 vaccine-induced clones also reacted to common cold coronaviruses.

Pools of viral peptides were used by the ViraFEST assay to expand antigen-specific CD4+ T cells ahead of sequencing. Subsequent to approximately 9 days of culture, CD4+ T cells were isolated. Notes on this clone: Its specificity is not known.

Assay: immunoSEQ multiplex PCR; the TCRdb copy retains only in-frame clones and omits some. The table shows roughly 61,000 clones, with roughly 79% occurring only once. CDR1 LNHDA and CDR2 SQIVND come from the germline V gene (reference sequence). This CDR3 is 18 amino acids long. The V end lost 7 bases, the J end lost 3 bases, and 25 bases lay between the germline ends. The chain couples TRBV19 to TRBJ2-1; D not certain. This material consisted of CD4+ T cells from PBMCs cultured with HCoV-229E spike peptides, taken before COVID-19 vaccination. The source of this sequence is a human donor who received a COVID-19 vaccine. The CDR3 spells CASTSLAAKGSGYNEQFF. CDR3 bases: TGTGCCAGTACATCACTGGCGGCGAAGGGTTCGGGCTACAATGAGCAGTTCTTC.